This record looks at one T cell receptor (beta chain) sequence and its context. This sample stems from a study of shared clonotypes between healthy human individuals. Study background: Each donor's CD4 naive and CD4 memory cells filled three plates apiece, CD8 naive two, and CD8 memory one.

Authors' data handling: Junction-only immunoSEQ sequences carried no quality scores, so filtering differed. Using immunoSEQ multiplex PCR, the repertoire was profiled, and TCRdb retains in-frame clones only, with some absent. V and J calls and clone size follow that table, whereas D and trimming were derived from the DNA. The sample contains 800,000 to 1,200,000 clones, 70% to 80% of which appear only once. The V end lost 1 base, the J end lost 7 bases, and 11 bases lay between the germline ends. The germline CDR1 and CDR2 sequences are SGHAT and FQNNGV. The CDR3 has 13 amino acids. Study donors comprised healthy, HIV-negative adults devoid of recent acute infection or vaccination.

This clonotype was sampled from a man younger than 35 in good health. Some clones in this sample may be carry-over from other donors' samples. The chain links TRBV11-2 to TRBJ2-7; possible D gene TRBD2, 5 bases. The specimen was memory CD4+ T cells from PBMCs. Regarding subset: CD45RA-negative fraction. The CDR3 spells CASSLVSGSEQYF. The CDR3 coding sequence is TGTGCCAGCAGCTTAGTTTCTGGGAGTGAGCAGTACTTC.